This T cell receptor (beta chain) was retrieved from a study of blood T cell repertoires in COVID-19. This study enrolled people aged 18 to 89 from about two dozen US geographic areas. Recovered status applied to Cohort 3 donors who had two consecutive negative PCRs. It also applied to those with clearance or with symptom resolution. This clone was seen once. Only in-frame clones appear in the TCRdb table, and some are missing; sequencing was by immunoSEQ multiplex PCR. The data show approximately 200,000 clones, about 82% seen once. Germline V gives CDR1 MNHEY, CDR2 SVGAGI. J lost 6 bases, V lost 0 bases, and 7 bases had no gene match. The CDR3 is 15 residues long.

The chain joins TRBV6-5 to TRBJ1-2; 7 positions match TRBD1. Sequenced input: PBMCs or T cells enriched from blood (not recorded which). The receptor was isolated from a woman in her twenties or thirties who had recovered from COVID-19. CDR3 loop: CASSYSVTGSNGYTF. CDR3 in DNA: TGTGCCAGCAGTTACTCGGTGACAGGGAGTAATGGCTACACCTTC.